This TCR beta chain was captured in a study of T-cell reconstitution after alpha-beta-depleted transplantation in children. General study points: From newly produced T cells came most of the T-cell counts and diversity one year after transplant.

This clonotype appeared many times. The target antigen is unknown. For TCRbeta, the library was prepared with unique molecular identifiers. TCRdb called the PCR reads again in MiXCR, with one record for every CDR3 protein. The table has about 300,000 distinct CDR3 sequences, around 10% seen once; the top ten hold just under 7.5%. This CDR3 spans 13 amino acids. Trimming shortened V by 7 bases and J by 6 bases, and 16 bases separated the two germline ends. Germline CDR1 reads MNHNY; CDR2 reads SVGAGI (reference sequence). The sequencing here drew on PBMCs, taken before TCRalphabeta/CD19-depleted stem cell transplant. The chain joins TRBV6-6 to TRBJ2-7, with a possible D match to TRBD1 (6 bases). The receptor's source is a boy younger than two with acute myeloid leukemia, due to receive a stem cell transplant. This chain's CDR3 is CASTSGPGAEQYF. As DNA, the CDR3 is TGTGCCAGCACTTCAGGGCCAGGGGCCGAGCAGTACTTC.